This T cell receptor beta chain was observed in a study of cytomegalovirus exposure and HLA in healthy donors. Per the germline V gene, CDR1 is MNHEY and CDR2 is SMNVEV (reference sequence). The ends were cut back, 5 bases at V and 3 bases at J, with 20 bases in the middle. The CDR3 runs to 16 residues. Use of 60 Vbeta and 13 Jbeta primers characterized the PCR. Sequenced by immunoSEQ multiplex PCR; TCRdb stores in-frame clones only, minus some. Of 150,000 to 190,000 clones in the sample, around 74% were seen once. The source of this sequence is a young man in good health and CMV-seronegative. The chain has TRBV27 and TRBJ2-7; TRBD2 might be the D (6 bases). Material: PBMCs. The CDR3 DNA sequence: TGTGCCAGCAGTCGAGTGGGGAGGACTTCCCTCTACGAGCAGTACTTC. It codes for CASSRVGRTSLYEQYF.